The next 2 T cell receptor beta chains were all read from a single sample in a study of human T cells and chemical hapten exposure. Time point described: patch test 1, 2 weeks after DPC sensitization. Treatment noted: therapeutic diphenylcyclopropenone sensitization with weekly scalp DPC. TCRdb recomputed calls from the RACE reads with MiXCR, one row per CDR3 protein. The sample lists around 110,000 distinct CDR3 sequences; 9.5% to 13% were seen once. Sequences were derived from whole blood, sampled in connection with sensitization to the hapten diphenylcyclopropenone (DPC). These receptors were taken from a woman in her forties or fifties with alopecia areata. Some clones in this sample may be carry-over from other donors' samples.

The chain is built from TRBV6-2 or TRBV6-3 and TRBJ2-4; the D gene is possibly TRBD2 (7 bases). Trimming cost V 7 bases and J 2 bases, with 30 bases left between them. The germline gives CDR1 MNHEY, CDR2 SVGEGT. The CDR3 is 20 residues long. The DNA of the CDR3 is TGTGCCAGCACTCTAAAGAGGGGGGGCCTCAACTCCCTGACCAAAAACATTCAGTACTTC. Amino acid sequence: CASTLKRGGLNSLTKNIQYF.

In its sample, this clonotype was seen a few times. The rearrangement joins TRBV11-3 to TRBJ2-5; D is possibly TRBD1 or TRBD2 (5 bases each). The ends were cut back, 4 bases at V and 7 bases at J, with 19 bases in the middle. Germline V gives CDR1 SGHNT, CDR2 YENEEA. The CDR3 covers 15 residues. DNA for the CDR3: TGTGCCAGCAGCTCTATCTGGGACCCGCTGGGGACCCAGTACTTC. Translated: CASSSIWDPLGTQYF.